This is a list of T cell receptor beta chains from one sample in a study of T cell repertoires in cytomegalovirus infection. TCRdb reprocessed the reads with MiXCR, giving one entry per CDR3 protein. The data hold around 540,000 distinct CDR3 sequences, with roughly a third observed a single time. For these TCRs, the target antigens are not known. Sample: cultured PBMCs, taken from culture after CMV antigen stimulation. All receptors derive from a human donor in good health (CMV status not recorded). Some clones in this sample may be carry-over from other donors' samples. CDR3s include the opening cysteine and the closing phenylalanine or tryptophan. A D gene is named only where the DNA matches it firmly. Some rows mark clone size as missing; the rest say once, few, many or name a class of expanded clone.

j_gene: TRBJ1-2
abundance: few
d_gene: NA
v_gene: TRBV4-3
CDR3nt: TGCGCCAGCAGCCAAGATCGGAAGGGACTCTATGGCTACACCTTC
CDR3aa: CASSQDRKGLYGYTF

j_gene: TRBJ2-3
abundance: few
d_gene: NA
v_gene: TRBV7-2
CDR3nt: TGTGCCAGCAGCTTAGCCCCGGGAGAGGGGCCAGATACGCAGTATTTT
CDR3aa: CASSLAPGEGPDTQYF

j_gene: TRBJ2-5
abundance: NA
d_gene: TRBD2
v_gene: TRBV12-3/TRBV12-4
CDR3nt: TGTGCCAGCACCCGCCGGGGGGTTCAAGAGACCCAGTACTTC
CDR3aa: CASTRRGVQETQYF

j_gene: TRBJ1-1
abundance: NA
d_gene: NA
v_gene: TRBV3-1
CDR3nt: TGTGCCAGCAGCCAAGGGGGGCGGGACACTGAAGCTTTCTTT
CDR3aa: CASSQGGRDTEAFF

j_gene: TRBJ2-1
abundance: NA
d_gene: NA
v_gene: TRBV2
CDR3nt: TGTGCCAGCAGCTATAGCTCTGGGGCTGATGAGCAGTTCTTC
CDR3aa: CASSYSSGADEQFF

j_gene: TRBJ1-1
abundance: NA
d_gene: NA
v_gene: TRBV4-3
CDR3nt: TGCGCCAGCAGCCAAGGGCCAGGCAGGGCTGAAGCTTTCTTT
CDR3aa: CASSQGPGRAEAFF

j_gene: TRBJ2-3
abundance: many
d_gene: NA
v_gene: TRBV4-1
CDR3nt: TGCGCCAGCAGCCACCGCTATCCCAGGGGTTTAACAGATACGCAGTATTTT
CDR3aa: CASSHRYPRGLTDTQYF

j_gene: TRBJ2-1
abundance: few
d_gene: TRBD1
v_gene: TRBV12-3/TRBV12-4
CDR3nt: TGTGCCAGCACCCTGACAGGGTACAATGAGCAGTTCTTC
CDR3aa: CASTLTGYNEQFF

j_gene: TRBJ1-4
abundance: NA
d_gene: NA
v_gene: TRBV19
CDR3nt: TGTGCCAGTAGTAGGAACAGGATCTCAACTAATGAAAAACTGTTTTTT
CDR3aa: CASSRNRISTNEKLFF

j_gene: TRBJ2-5
abundance: many
d_gene: NA
v_gene: TRBV7-2
CDR3nt: TGTGCCAGCAGCTTACAGGTCGGAGCGGCCCAGTACTTC
CDR3aa: CASSLQVGAAQYF

j_gene: TRBJ1-1
abundance: few
d_gene: TRBD1
v_gene: TRBV5-1
CDR3nt: TGCGCCAGCAGCTTGGCCCCTCGGACAGGGGGTGAGACTGAAGCTTTCTTT
CDR3aa: CASSLAPRTGGETEAFF

j_gene: TRBJ2-3
abundance: few
d_gene: TRBD2
v_gene: TRBV6-6
CDR3nt: TGTGCCAGCAAATTTATCGCACTAGCGGGCACAGATACGCAGTATTTT
CDR3aa: CASKFIALAGTDTQYF

j_gene: TRBJ2-1
abundance: few
d_gene: TRBD1
v_gene: TRBV6-2/TRBV6-3
CDR3nt: TGTGCCAGCAGTTACTCAACAGGGGCTCTCAATGAGCAGTTCTTC
CDR3aa: CASSYSTGALNEQFF

j_gene: TRBJ2-2
abundance: NA
d_gene: TRBD2
v_gene: TRBV19
CDR3nt: TGTGCCTCGGAGGGGCTAGCGGGAATCACCGGGGAGCTGTTTTTT
CDR3aa: CASEGLAGITGELFF

j_gene: TRBJ1-1
abundance: NA
d_gene: TRBD1
v_gene: TRBV6-2/TRBV6-3
CDR3nt: TGTGCCAGCAGCTACGACAGGGTAAGAACTGAAGCTTTCTTT
CDR3aa: CASSYDRVRTEAFF

j_gene: TRBJ2-7
abundance: few
d_gene: NA
v_gene: TRBV6-2/TRBV6-3
CDR3nt: TGTGCCAGTCAACCGACAAACCTTCCCTACGAGCAGTACTTC
CDR3aa: CASQPTNLPYEQYF

j_gene: TRBJ1-4
abundance: NA
d_gene: NA
v_gene: TRBV27
CDR3nt: TGTGCCAGCAGGTCGCAGCTTGCAACTAATGAAAAACTGTTTTTT
CDR3aa: CASRSQLATNEKLFF

j_gene: TRBJ2-5
abundance: few
d_gene: TRBD2
v_gene: TRBV20-1
CDR3nt: TGCAGTGCGGGGACTAGCGCCCGATTAGGACAAGAGACCCAGTACTTC
CDR3aa: CSAGTSARLGQETQYF

j_gene: TRBJ1-4
abundance: NA
d_gene: NA
v_gene: TRBV7-2
CDR3nt: TGTGCCAGCAGCGTGGGGGGGGGGCGCGAAGAAAAACTGTTTTTT
CDR3aa: CASSVGGGREEKLFF

j_gene: TRBJ1-1
abundance: many
d_gene: TRBD1
v_gene: TRBV12-3/TRBV12-4
CDR3nt: TGTGCCAGCAGACCGAACAGGGGGCGCAGCACTGAAGCTTTCTTT
CDR3aa: CASRPNRGRSTEAFF

j_gene: TRBJ2-7
abundance: many
d_gene: NA
v_gene: TRBV7-2
CDR3nt: TGTGCCAGCAGCTGGCCGGGGCCCGCGTACGAGCAGTACTTC
CDR3aa: CASSWPGPAYEQYF